The sequence of this TCR beta chain was determined in a study of blood T cell repertoires in COVID-19. V was pared by 4 bases and J by 4 bases, with 18 bases between. Germline loops: CDR1 SGHRS, CDR2 YFSETQ. This CDR3 comprises 16 residues. The assay was immunoSEQ multiplex PCR, and TCRdb's table has in-frame clones only and misses some. This repertoire shows 200,000 or so clones, roughly 79% found once; its top ten account for around 12%. The chain uses TRBV5-1 and TRBJ1-3; perhaps TRBD1 as D (6 bases). The TCR was taken from a woman aged 80 or over with COVID-19, enrolled during active disease. Input material: peripheral blood. CDR3 DNA sequence: TGCGCCAGCAGCCTAACCGGGACACCCGAAGGAAACACCATATATTTT. Its protein product is CASSLTGTPEGNTIYF. Full variable domain (remainder filled in from reference TRBV5-1 and TRBJ1-3): KAGVTQTPRYLIKTRGQQVTLSCSPISGHRSVSWYQQTPGQGLQFLFEYFSETQRNKGNFPGRFSGRQFSNSRSEMNVSTLELGDSALYLCASSLTGTPEGNTIYFGEGSWLTVV.